A selection of T cell receptor beta chains follows, all from one sample in a study of blood T cell repertoires in COVID-19. Here immunoSEQ multiplex PCR was the method, and the copy in TCRdb shows in-frame clones only, minus some. The sample records approximately 68,000 clones, over 75% being singletons. Specimen: peripheral blood. Every receptor here comes from a man aged 50 to 59 with active COVID-19. The CDR3 runs from the conserved cysteine through the conserved F or W. The D gene is left open where the match is weak. The size entry is marked missing in some rows and otherwise reads once, few, many or a size class.

v_gene	d_gene	j_gene	abundance	CDR3nt	CDR3aa
TRBV5-4	TRBD2	TRBJ2-7	few	TGTGCCAGCAGCTCCGGGGCTAGCGGGGGGACTATTTACGAGCAGTACTTC	CASSSGASGGTIYEQYF
TRBV29-1	NA	TRBJ1-2	NA	TGCAGCGTTTTACTTCAGGGGAACTATGGCTACACCTTC	CSVLLQGNYGYTF
TRBV24-1	TRBD1	TRBJ1-1	NA	TGTGCCACCAGTGAGCACGGGACAGGGATCTCTTTCTTT	CATSEHGTGISFF
TRBV4-3	TRBD2	TRBJ2-3	NA	TGCGCCAGCAGCCAAGGACTAGCGGGAGGGGGTACAGATACGCAGTATTTT	CASSQGLAGGGTDTQYF
TRBV7-2	TRBD1	TRBJ1-2	NA	TGTGCCAGCAGCTTAGCCGGTGATGGACAGGGGGCTGGCTACACCTTC	CASSLAGDGQGAGYTF
TRBV25-1	NA	TRBJ2-7	NA	TGTGCCAGCGCCTCGACAGGCCCCTACGAGCAGTACTTC	CASASTGPYEQYF
TRBV28	NA	TRBJ1-6	NA	TGTGCCAGCAGTTTTAGCGACTTCCGATCCCTCCACTTT	CASSFSDFRSLHF
TRBV29-1	TRBD1	TRBJ1-2	NA	TGCAGCGTTGAGGGTGGGACAGTGGTAGGAGGCTACACCTTC	CSVEGGTVVGGYTF
TRBV5-5	NA	TRBJ1-2	NA	TGTGCCAGCAGTTCGATCGGTGCAGGGAACTATGGCTACACCTTC	CASSSIGAGNYGYTF
TRBV6-5	NA	TRBJ2-7	NA	TGTGCCAGCAGTTACGACTACTCCTACGAGCAGTACTTC	CASSYDYSYEQYF
TRBV6-1	NA	TRBJ1-2	NA	TGTGCCAGCAGTGACCGGGGGGCTCCCTATGGCTACACCTTC	CASSDRGAPYGYTF
TRBV6-5	TRBD1	TRBJ1-5	NA	TGTGCCAGCAGCCCGACAGGGCATCAGCCCCAGCATTTT	CASSPTGHQPQHF
TRBV2	NA	TRBJ2-1	NA	TGTGCCAGCAATCGGGAGCAAGCCAATGAGCAGTTCTTC	CASNREQANEQFF
TRBV11-2	NA	TRBJ2-7	NA	TGTGCCAGCAGCTCCCACCGGGGGATCACATACGAGCAGTACTTC	CASSSHRGITYEQYF
TRBV7-9	NA	TRBJ1-1	NA	TGTGCCAGCAGCTTAGCGGGGACTACTGAAGCTTTCTTT	CASSLAGTTEAFF
TRBV11-2	NA	TRBJ2-2	once	TGTGCCAGCAGCCTAGCTGACAGTCCGAACACCGGGGAGCTGTTTTTT	CASSLADSPNTGELFF
TRBV7-3	TRBD1	TRBJ2-5	NA	TGTGCCAGCAGCTTAGTAGGGGGCGCAAGGGAGACCCAGTACTTC	CASSLVGGARETQYF
TRBV5-6	NA	TRBJ2-7	NA	TGTGCCAGCAGCCCGTGGGGGGGGCAGGGAAGCGAGCAGTACTTC	CASSPWGGQGSEQYF
TRBV6-1	NA	TRBJ1-5	NA	TGTGCCAGCAGTGACAGGGATTATTTGGGGCCCCAGCATTTT	CASSDRDYLGPQHF
TRBV4-3	TRBD2	TRBJ2-2	NA	TGCGCCAGCAGCCCCGAGCTAGCGGGAGGGACCGGGGAGCTGTTTTTT	CASSPELAGGTGELFF
TRBV7-2	TRBD2	TRBJ2-1	NA	TGTGCCAGCAGCTTAGGGGGGGGCTACAATGAGCAGTTCTTC	CASSLGGGYNEQFF
TRBV4-3	NA	TRBJ2-1	NA	TGCGCCAGCAGCCAAGATCTCAGACTTTCGGAGCAGTTCTTC	CASSQDLRLSEQFF
TRBV16	NA	TRBJ2-5	NA	TGTGCCAGCAGCCAAGGGTTCTCGGGGATCCAAGAGACCCAGTACTTC	CASSQGFSGIQETQYF
TRBV25-1	NA	TRBJ1-5	once	TGTGCCAGCAGTGAGCACAGCTATAGCAATCAGCCCCAGCATTTT	CASSEHSYSNQPQHF